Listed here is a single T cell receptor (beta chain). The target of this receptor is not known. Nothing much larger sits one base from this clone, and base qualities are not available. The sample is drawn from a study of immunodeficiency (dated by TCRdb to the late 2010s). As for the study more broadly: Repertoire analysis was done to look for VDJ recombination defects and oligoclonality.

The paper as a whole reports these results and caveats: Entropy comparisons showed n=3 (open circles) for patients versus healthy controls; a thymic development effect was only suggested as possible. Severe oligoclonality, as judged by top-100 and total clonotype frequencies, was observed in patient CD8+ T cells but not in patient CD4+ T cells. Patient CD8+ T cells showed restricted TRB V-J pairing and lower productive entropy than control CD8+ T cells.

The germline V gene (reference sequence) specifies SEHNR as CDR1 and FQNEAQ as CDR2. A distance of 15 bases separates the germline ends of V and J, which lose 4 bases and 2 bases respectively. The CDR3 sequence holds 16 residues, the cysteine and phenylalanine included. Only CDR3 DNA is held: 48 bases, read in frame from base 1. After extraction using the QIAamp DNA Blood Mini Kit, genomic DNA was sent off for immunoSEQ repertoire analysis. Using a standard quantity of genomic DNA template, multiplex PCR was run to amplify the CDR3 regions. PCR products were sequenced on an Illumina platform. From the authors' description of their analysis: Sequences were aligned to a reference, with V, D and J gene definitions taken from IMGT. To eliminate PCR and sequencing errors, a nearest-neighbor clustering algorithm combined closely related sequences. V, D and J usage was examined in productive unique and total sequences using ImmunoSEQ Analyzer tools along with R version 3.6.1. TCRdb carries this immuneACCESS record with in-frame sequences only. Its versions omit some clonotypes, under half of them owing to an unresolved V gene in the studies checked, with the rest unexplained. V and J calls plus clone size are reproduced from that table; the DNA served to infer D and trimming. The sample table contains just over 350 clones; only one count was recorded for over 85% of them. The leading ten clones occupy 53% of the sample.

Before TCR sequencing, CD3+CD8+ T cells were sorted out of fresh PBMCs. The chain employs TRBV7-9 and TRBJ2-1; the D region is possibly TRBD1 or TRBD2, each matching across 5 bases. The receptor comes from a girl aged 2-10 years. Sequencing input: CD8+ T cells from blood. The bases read TGTGCCAGCAGCTACCTCCCGGGACCGACCTACAATGAGCAGTTCTTC. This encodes CASSYLPGPTYNEQFF.